The entry below describes one T cell receptor beta chain. The antigen is undetermined. This record belongs to a study of PD-1 blockade in classical Hodgkin lymphoma. Findings and caveats of the study: For complete responders, baseline diversity was comparable to that of newly diagnosed patients. Healthy donors were reported to have higher baseline TCR diversity than newly diagnosed patients. The CD4+ diversity rise by C4D1 was clearest in complete responders.

Documented time point: cycle 4 day 1 (C4D1), after more than five weeks of nivolumab. Every patient relapsed after autologous stem cell transplantation, and brentuximab vedotin exposure varied. Under best response, outcomes were complete response, partial response or progressive disease. Here immunoSEQ multiplex PCR was the method, and the copy in TCRdb shows in-frame clones only, minus some. The sample contains some 90,000 clones, about 83% of which appear only once. V was pared by 1 base and J by 0 bases, with 10 bases between. This CDR3 spans 17 amino acids. The germline V gene encodes CDR1 SGHAT and CDR2 FQNNGV.

The chain has TRBV11-2 and TRBJ2-6; weak D call: TRBD1 (5 bases). Material: peripheral blood mononuclear cells (PBMCs), obtained before the fourth cycle of nivolumab. The receptor comes from a human donor with classical Hodgkin lymphoma. As DNA, the CDR3 is TGTGCCAGCAGCTTAGTAGGGGCCGGCTCTGGGGCCAACGTCCTGACTTTC. Translating it yields CASSLVGAGSGANVLTF.